A single sample gave rise to the 5 T cell receptor beta chains below, sequenced in a study of T cells in tuberculosis. Some clones are missing from TCRdb's copy, which holds only in-frame ones; the method was immunoSEQ multiplex PCR. The sample has tens of thousands of clones, 90% to 95% seen once. Time point noted: new active TB diagnosis, blood taken before or within 7 days of starting treatment. Sequencing was performed on PBMCs, taken at tuberculosis diagnosis. These receptors came from an adult with tuberculosis.

The V gene is TRBV14, the J gene TRBJ1-1; D is uncertain. The CDR3 totals 14 residues. V dropped 2 bases and J dropped 2 bases, with 9 bases sitting between them. Looked up from germline, CDR1 is SGHDN and CDR2 is FVKESK. CDR3 in DNA: TGTGCCAGCAGCCAACGAGGTTTTAACACTGAAGCTTTCTTT. Translated, it gives CASSQRGFNTEAFF.

The genes are TRBV29-1 and TRBJ1-2; no clear D. From germline, CDR1 is SQVTM and CDR2 ANQGSEA. The V gene lost 5 bases and the J gene lost 8 bases, with 9 bases spanning the gap. The CDR3 consists of 10 residues. CDR3 in amino acids: CSVREGGYTF. The CDR3 DNA reads as TGCAGCGTTAGGGAGGGCGGCTACACCTTC. The full variable domain, its missing parts supplied by reference TRBV29-1 and TRBJ1-2, is SAVISQKPSRDICQRGTSLTIQCQVDSQVTMMFWYRQQPGQSLTLIATANQGSEATYESGFVIDKFPISRPNLTFSTLTVSNMSPEDSSIYLCSVREGGYTFGSGTRLTVV.

V usage is TRBV28 and J usage is TRBJ2-7, with 7 bases identical to TRBD2. CDR1 is MDHEN and CDR2 is SYDVKM in the germline V gene. The CDR3 is 15 residues long. Trimming at V came to 6 bases and at J to 4 bases, leaving 12 bases not matched to a gene. CDR3 nucleotides: TGTGCCAGCAGCCCAGCTAGCGGAGGCGGATACGAGCAGTACTTC. It is translated as CASSPASGGGYEQYF.

The chain has TRBV6-5 and TRBJ1-2; D unresolved. Trimming left V 10 bases short and J 0 bases short, with 6 bases between. The CDR3 runs 11 residues. Germline loops: CDR1 MNHEY, CDR2 SVGAGI. As DNA, the CDR3 is TGTGCCACGGGGTCTAACTATGGCTACACCTTC. Protein: CATGSNYGYTF.

This chain links TRBV13 with TRBJ2-3; TRBD2 matches at 10 bases. This CDR3 is 15 amino acids long. Germline trimming cut 5 bases from V and 1 base from J; bases unmatched to any gene: 3. The V gene's germline CDR1 is PRHDT and CDR2 FYEKMQ (reference sequence). DNA of the CDR3: TGTGCCAGCAGCCTTCTAGCGGGGGGCACAGATACGCAGTATTTT. It yields the protein CASSLLAGGTDTQYF. Filled out from reference TRBV13 and TRBJ2-3, the complete variable domain reads AAGVIQSPRHLIKEKRETATLKCYPIPRHDTVYWYQQGPGQDPQFLISFYEKMQSDKGSIPDRFSAQQFSDYHSELNMSSLELGDSALYFCASSLLAGGTDTQYFGPGTRLTVL.